What follows is one T cell receptor (beta chain) and its context. The antigen is not known. Germline loops: CDR1 LNHDA, CDR2 SQIVND (reference sequence). CDR3 length equals 14 residues. The ends were cut back, 4 bases at V and 7 bases at J, with 14 bases in the middle. The data originate from a study of OX40 agonist ivuxolimab in advanced cancers. Study-wide results and limits: Dose levels from 0.1 to 3.0 mg/kg saw CD4+ and CD8+ blood T cells expand clonally by week 6.

Profiling relied on immunoSEQ multiplex PCR, and the TCRdb table lists in-frame clones only, not all of them. The sample has 55,000 to 80,000 clones; around four fifths are singletons. Patients with a history of autoimmune disease or on systemic immunosuppression were excluded. Material: CD4+ or CD8+ T cells sorted from blood, obtained in a trial of the OX40 agonist ivuxolimab. The chain uses TRBV19 and TRBJ1-5; no clear D. The receptor was isolated from an adult with an advanced solid tumor such as melanoma, head and neck, liver or kidney cancer. CDR3 bases: TGTGCCAGTAGTAATCGCGGGGAAAGGCAGCCCCAGCATTTT. Protein product: CASSNRGERQPQHF.